This TCR beta chain was captured in a study of blood T cell repertoires in COVID-19. Overall study: Both acute and convalescent COVID-19 samples were obtained from the United States, Italy and Spain. T cells, B-cell-depleted T cells, or PBMCs provided the cDNA or gDNA that served as material.

Original processing notes: Estimation of nucleated cell counts relied on the amplification of reference gene primers. The repertoire was sequenced with immunoSEQ multiplex PCR; TCRdb's copy has only in-frame clones and lacks some. The V and J calls and the clone size are those of that table, but D and trimming were determined from the DNA. Among 25,000 to 30,000 clones, 80% to 90% were seen once, and the ten largest hold under 8.5%. Germline CDR1 MDHEN, CDR2 SYDVKM. This CDR3 spans 11 amino acids. Trimming cost V 7 bases and J 4 bases, with 7 bases left between them. Input material: peripheral blood. The sequence was obtained from a man aged 45-60 years with active COVID-19. This chain joins TRBV28 and TRBJ1-1; D gene unclear. CDR3 region: CASTPGTEAFF. The CDR3 DNA sequence: TGTGCCAGCACCCCAGGCACTGAAGCTTTCTTT.